This T cell receptor beta chain was sequenced in a study of shared clonotypes between healthy human individuals. Overall study results and limits: Having only a few donors restricted how much genetic and exposure-history diversity was captured. Naive subsets generally had larger estimated richness than memory subsets.

CDR1 is SGHAT, CDR2 FQNNGV, per germline. This CDR3 region has 14 residues. Trimming left V 1 base short and J 4 bases short, with 10 bases between. Of note for this clone: Its specificity is unknown.

At a deep level, the assay was run. Generated by immunoSEQ multiplex PCR, the TCRdb table keeps only in-frame clones and is missing some. Here the sample spans some 2,100,000 clones, 95% being singletons. Into CD45RA+ naive and CD45RA-negative memory subsets, the CD4+ cells were split. The source of this sequence is a man aged 18 to 30 in good health. The genes are TRBV11-2 and TRBJ1-1, with D perhaps TRBD1 (5 bases). The sequenced sample consisted of naive CD4+ T cells sorted from blood. Stated subset: CD45RA+ positively selected. The CDR3 DNA reads as TGTGCCAGCAGCTTAGGAGCAGGGAGCACTGAAGCTTTCTTT. Protein: CASSLGAGSTEAFF.